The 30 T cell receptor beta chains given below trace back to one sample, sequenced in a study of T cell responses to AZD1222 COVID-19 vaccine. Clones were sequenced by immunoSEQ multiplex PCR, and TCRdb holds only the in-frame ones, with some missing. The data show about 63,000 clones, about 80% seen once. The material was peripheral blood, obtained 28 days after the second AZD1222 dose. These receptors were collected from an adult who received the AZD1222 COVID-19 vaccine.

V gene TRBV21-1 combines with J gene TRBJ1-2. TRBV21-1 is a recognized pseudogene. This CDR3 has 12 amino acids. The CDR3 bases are TGTGCCAGCCTGGCCGGGTTCTATGGCTACACCTTC. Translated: CASLAGFYGYTF.

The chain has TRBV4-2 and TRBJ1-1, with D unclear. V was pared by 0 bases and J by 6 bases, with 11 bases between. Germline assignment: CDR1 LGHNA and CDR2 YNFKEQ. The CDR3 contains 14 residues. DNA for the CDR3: TGTGCCAGCAGCCAAGAGCCCCATGTACCTGAAGCTTTCTTT. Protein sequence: CASSQEPHVPEAFF.

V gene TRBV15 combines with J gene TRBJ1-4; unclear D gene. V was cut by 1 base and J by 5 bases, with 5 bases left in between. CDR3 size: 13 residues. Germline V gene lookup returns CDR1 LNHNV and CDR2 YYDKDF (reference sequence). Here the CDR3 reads CATSRVANEKLFF. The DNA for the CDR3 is TGTGCCACCAGCAGAGTGGCGAATGAAAAACTGTTTTTT.

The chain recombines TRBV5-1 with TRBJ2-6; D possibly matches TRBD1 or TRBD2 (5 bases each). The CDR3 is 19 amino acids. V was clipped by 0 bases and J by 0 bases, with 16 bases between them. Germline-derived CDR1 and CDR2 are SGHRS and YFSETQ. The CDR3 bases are TGCGCCAGCAGCTTGGCCGTAGGGACCGGGACCTCTGGGGCCAACGTCCTGACTTTC. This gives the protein CASSLAVGTGTSGANVLTF.

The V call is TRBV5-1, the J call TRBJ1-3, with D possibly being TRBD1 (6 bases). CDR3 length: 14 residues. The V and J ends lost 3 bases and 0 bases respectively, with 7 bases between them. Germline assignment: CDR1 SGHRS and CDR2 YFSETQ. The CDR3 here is CASSSQGSGNTIYF. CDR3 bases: TGCGCCAGCAGCTCACAGGGCTCTGGAAACACCATATATTTT.

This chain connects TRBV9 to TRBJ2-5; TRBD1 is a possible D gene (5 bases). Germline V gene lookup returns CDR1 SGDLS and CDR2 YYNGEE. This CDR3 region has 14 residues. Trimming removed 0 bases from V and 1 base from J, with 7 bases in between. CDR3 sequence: CASSVGGGQETQYF. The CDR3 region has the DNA TGTGCCAGCAGCGTAGGGGGCGGCCAAGAGACCCAGTACTTC.

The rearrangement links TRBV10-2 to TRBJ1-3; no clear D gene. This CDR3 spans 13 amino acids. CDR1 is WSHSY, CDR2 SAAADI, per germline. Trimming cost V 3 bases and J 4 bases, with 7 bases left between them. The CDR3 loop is CASSEGQGNTIYF. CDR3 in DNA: TGCGCCAGCAGTGAAGGGCAGGGAAACACCATATATTTT.

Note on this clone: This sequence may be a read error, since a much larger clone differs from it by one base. This CDR3 is CASSLENTEAFF. For the CDR3, the DNA is TGTGCCAGCAGCTTAGAGAACACTGAAGCTTTCTTT. The chain employs TRBV11-3 and TRBJ1-1; no clear D. Trimming pared 0 bases from V and 1 base from J, leaving 0 bases between. Per the germline V gene, CDR1 is SGHNT and CDR2 is YENEEA. CDR3 size: 12 residues.

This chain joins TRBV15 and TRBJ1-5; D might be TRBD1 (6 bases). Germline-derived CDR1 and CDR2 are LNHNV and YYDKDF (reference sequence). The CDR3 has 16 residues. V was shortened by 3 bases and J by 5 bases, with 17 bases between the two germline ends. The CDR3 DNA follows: TGTGCCACCAGCAGGTTTCGAACAGGGTCGGATCAGCCCCAGCATTTT. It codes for CATSRFRTGSDQPQHF.

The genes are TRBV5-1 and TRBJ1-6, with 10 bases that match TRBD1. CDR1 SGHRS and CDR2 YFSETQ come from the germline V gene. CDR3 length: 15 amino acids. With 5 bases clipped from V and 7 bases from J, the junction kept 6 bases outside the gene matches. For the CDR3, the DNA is TGCGCCAGCAGAGGAGGGACAGGGGAGAATTCACCCCTCCACTTT. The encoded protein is CASRGGTGENSPLHF.

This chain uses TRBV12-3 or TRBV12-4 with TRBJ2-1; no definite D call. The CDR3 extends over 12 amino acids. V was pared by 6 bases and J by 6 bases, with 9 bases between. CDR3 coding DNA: TGTGCCAGCAGGTACTCTTCCAATGAGCAGTTCTTC. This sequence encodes CASRYSSNEQFF.

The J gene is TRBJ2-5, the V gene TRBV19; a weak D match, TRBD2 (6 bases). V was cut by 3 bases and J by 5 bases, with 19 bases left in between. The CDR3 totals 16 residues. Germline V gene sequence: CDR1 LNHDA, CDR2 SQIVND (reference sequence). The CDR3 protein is CASSIAGQGKGETQYF. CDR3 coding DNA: TGTGCCAGTAGTATTGCGGGGCAGGGAAAGGGGGAGACCCAGTACTTC.

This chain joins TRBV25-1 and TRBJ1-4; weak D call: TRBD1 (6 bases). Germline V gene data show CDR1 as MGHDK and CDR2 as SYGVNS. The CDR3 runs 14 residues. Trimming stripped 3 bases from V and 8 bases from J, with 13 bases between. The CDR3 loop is CASSDPGTREKLFF. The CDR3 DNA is TGTGCCAGCAGTGACCCCGGGACAAGAGAAAAACTGTTTTTT.

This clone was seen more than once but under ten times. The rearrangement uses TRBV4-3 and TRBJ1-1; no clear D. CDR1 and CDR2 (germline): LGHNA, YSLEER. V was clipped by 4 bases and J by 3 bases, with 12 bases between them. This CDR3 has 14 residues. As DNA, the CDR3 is TGCGCCAGCAGCCCCGTATCTGGGTACACTGAAGCTTTCTTT. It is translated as CASSPVSGYTEAFF.

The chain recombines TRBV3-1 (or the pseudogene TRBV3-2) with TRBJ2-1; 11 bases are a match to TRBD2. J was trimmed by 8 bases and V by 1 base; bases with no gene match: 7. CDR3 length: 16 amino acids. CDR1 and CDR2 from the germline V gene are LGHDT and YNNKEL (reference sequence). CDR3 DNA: TGTGCCAGCAGCCAAGCAGTAGCGGGGGGGGAGGATGAGCAGTTCTTC. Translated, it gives CASSQAVAGGEDEQFF.

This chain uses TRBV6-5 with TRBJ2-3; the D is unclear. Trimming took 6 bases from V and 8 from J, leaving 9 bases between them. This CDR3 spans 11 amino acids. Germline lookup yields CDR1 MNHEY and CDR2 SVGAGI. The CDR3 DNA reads TGTGCCAGCAGCGCTCAGGTTACGCAGTATTTT. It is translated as CASSAQVTQYF.

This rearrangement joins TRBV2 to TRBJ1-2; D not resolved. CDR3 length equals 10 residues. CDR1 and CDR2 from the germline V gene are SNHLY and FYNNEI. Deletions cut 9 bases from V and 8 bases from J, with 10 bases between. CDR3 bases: TGTGCCAGGCTCCCGGAGGGCTACACCTTC. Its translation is CARLPEGYTF.

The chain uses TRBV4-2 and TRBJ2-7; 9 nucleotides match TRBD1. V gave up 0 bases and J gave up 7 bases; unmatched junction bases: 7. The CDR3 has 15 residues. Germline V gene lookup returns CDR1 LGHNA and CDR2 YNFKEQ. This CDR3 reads CASSQERTGAREQYF. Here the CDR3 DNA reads TGTGCCAGCAGCCAAGAAAGGACAGGGGCGAGGGAGCAGTACTTC.

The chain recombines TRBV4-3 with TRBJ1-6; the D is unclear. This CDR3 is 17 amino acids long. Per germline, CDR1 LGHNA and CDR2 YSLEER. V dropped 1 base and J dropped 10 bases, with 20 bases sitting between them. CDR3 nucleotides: TGCGCCAGCAGCCAAGTAGAGACGGATCTATCGGGGTCACCCCTCCACTTT. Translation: CASSQVETDLSGSPLHF.

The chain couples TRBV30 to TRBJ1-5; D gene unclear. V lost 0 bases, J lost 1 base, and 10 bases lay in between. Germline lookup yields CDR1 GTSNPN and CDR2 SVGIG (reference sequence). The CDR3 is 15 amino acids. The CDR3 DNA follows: TGTGCCTGGAGTGTCGGAGTACGAAGCAATCAGCCCCAGCATTTT. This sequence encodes CAWSVGVRSNQPQHF.

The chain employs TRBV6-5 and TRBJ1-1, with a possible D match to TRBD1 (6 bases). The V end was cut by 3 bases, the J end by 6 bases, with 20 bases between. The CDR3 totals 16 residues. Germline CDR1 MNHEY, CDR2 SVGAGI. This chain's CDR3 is CASSYDARGGSAEAFF. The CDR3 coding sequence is TGTGCCAGCAGTTATGACGCCAGGGGCGGATCGGCTGAAGCTTTCTTT.

The CDR3 DNA is TGTGCCAGCAGCCAAGAGCGAAGACAATACAATGAGCAGTTCTTC. Its translation is CASSQERRQYNEQFF. The V and J genes are TRBV3-1 (or the pseudogene TRBV3-2) and TRBJ2-1; D not certain. V dropped 0 bases and J dropped 4 bases, with 10 bases sitting between them. CDR1 and CDR2 (germline): LGHDT, YNNKEL (reference sequence). The CDR3 covers 15 residues.

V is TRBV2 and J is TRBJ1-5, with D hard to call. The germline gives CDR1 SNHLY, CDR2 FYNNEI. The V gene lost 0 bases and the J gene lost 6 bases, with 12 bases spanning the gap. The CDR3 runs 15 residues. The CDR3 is CASSEARLRAQPQHF. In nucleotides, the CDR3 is TGTGCCAGCAGTGAAGCGCGCCTTCGAGCTCAGCCCCAGCATTTT.

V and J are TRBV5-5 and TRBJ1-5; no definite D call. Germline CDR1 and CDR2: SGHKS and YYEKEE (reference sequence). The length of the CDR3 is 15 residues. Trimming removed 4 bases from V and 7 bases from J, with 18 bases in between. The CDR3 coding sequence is TGTGCCAGCAGCCCGCAAACCACTGTTGAGCAGCCCCAGCATTTT. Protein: CASSPQTTVEQPQHF.

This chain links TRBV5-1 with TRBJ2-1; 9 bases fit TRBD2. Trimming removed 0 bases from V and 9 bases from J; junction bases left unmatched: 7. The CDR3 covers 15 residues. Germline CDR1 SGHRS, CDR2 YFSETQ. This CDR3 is CASSLGASGAGEQFF. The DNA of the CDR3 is TGCGCCAGCAGCTTGGGTGCTAGCGGGGCTGGTGAGCAGTTCTTC.

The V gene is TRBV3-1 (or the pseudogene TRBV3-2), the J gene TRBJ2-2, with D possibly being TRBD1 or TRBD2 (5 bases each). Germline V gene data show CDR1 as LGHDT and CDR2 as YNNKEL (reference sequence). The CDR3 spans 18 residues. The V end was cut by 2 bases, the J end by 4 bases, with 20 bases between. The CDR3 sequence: CASSQKSPPGPPTGELFF. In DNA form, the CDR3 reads TGTGCCAGCAGCCAAAAGTCCCCCCCGGGACCCCCCACCGGGGAGCTGTTTTTT.

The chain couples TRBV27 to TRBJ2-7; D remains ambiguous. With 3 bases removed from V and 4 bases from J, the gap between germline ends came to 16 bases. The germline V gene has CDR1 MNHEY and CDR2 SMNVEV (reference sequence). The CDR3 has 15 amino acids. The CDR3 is CASSFGRPSNYEQYF. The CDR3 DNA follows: TGTGCCAGCAGTTTCGGCAGGCCATCGAATTACGAGCAGTACTTC.

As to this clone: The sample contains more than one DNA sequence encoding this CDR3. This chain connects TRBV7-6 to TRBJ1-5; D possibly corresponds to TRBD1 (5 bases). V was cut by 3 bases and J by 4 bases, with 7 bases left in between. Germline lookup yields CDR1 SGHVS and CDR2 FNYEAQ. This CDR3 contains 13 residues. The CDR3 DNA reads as TGTGCCAGCAGCTTGGGGGAAAATCAGCCCCAGCATTTT. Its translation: CASSLGENQPQHF.

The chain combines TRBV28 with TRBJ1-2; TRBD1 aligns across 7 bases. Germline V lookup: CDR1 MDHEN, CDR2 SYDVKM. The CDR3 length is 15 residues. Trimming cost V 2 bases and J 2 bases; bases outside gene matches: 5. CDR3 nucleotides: TGTGCCAGCAGTTTAGGTAGGGGGCAGAACTATGGCTACACCTTC. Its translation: CASSLGRGQNYGYTF.

The CDR3 nucleotides are TGCGCCAGCAGCTTGGACAGTAACTATGGCTACACCTTC. The encoded protein is CASSLDSNYGYTF. V usage is TRBV5-1 and J usage is TRBJ1-2; no clear D. The germline V gene has CDR1 SGHRS and CDR2 YFSETQ. The CDR3 spans 13 residues. Trimming cost V 0 bases and J 1 base, with 4 bases left between them. Looking up the rest from reference TRBV5-1 and TRBJ1-2 gives the full variable domain: KAGVTQTPRYLIKTRGQQVTLSCSPISGHRSVSWYQQTPGQGLQFLFEYFSETQRNKGNFPGRFSGRQFSNSRSEMNVSTLELGDSALYLCASSLDSNYGYTFGSGTRLTVV.